This is a list of T cell receptor beta chains from one sample in a study of blood T cell repertoires in COVID-19. The table came from immunoSEQ multiplex PCR; TCRdb's copy has only in-frame clones and leaves some out. The sample consists of roughly 200,000 clones, 75% to 85% of them appearing once. The source material was PBMCs or T cells enriched from blood (not recorded which). All receptors come from a man aged 40-50 years who had recovered from COVID-19. Both conserved end residues are part of each CDR3. The D gene is left open where the match is weak. Expanded clones are given a class, and other clones once, few, many or no size at all.

>TRBD2|.|TRBV5-4|TRBJ2-3
TGTGCCAGCAGCTCACGTAGCGGGAGAACAGATACGCAGTATTTT
CASSSRSGRTDTQYF
>.|.|TRBV7-9|TRBJ1-2
TGTGCCAGCAGCTTAGCTTTAAATCAGGGTTATGGCTACACCTTC
CASSLALNQGYGYTF
>.|.|TRBV7-9|TRBJ2-7
TGTGCCAGCAGCTTAGAAACAGGGTCCTACGAGCAGTACTTC
CASSLETGSYEQYF
>TRBD1|.|TRBV2|TRBJ1-5
TGTGCCAGCAGTGGACAGGGGGCAGGTCAGCCCCAGCATTTT
CASSGQGAGQPQHF
>TRBD2|.|TRBV28|TRBJ2-1
TGTGCCAGCAGGACTAGCGGGAGGGTCGATGAGCAGTTCTTC
CASRTSGRVDEQFF
>.|.|TRBV7-3|TRBJ1-5
TGTGCCAGCAGCTCGGACGGGGATCAGCCCCAGCATTTT
CASSSDGDQPQHF
>.|.|TRBV5-4|TRBJ2-6
TGTGCCAGCAGCTTGGATGGAGTCTCTGGGGCCAACGTCCTGACTTTC
CASSLDGVSGANVLTF
>.|.|TRBV15|TRBJ2-7
TGTGCCACCAGCAGAGATCCGAGACTAGGCACCTACGAGCAGTACTTC
CATSRDPRLGTYEQYF
>TRBD1|.|TRBV20-1|TRBJ1-4
TGCAGTGCTAGTGGAGGGGGCGCTCATGAAAAACTGTTTTTT
CSASGGGAHEKLFF
>.|.|TRBV6-5|TRBJ1-5
TGTGCCAGCGTCGCTTATCGGGGAGGCAATCAGCCCCAGCATTTT
CASVAYRGGNQPQHF
>.|.|TRBV10-2|TRBJ2-3
TGCGCCAGCAGTGGGACAGACACAGATACGCAGTATTTT
CASSGTDTDTQYF
>TRBD1|.|TRBV5-4|TRBJ2-3
TGTGCCAGCAGCTTGGGGGGGACAGGACCGACAGATACGCAGTATTTT
CASSLGGTGPTDTQYF
>.|.|TRBV24-1|TRBJ2-2
TGTGCCACCAGTCCGCGGTCGAACACCGGGGAGCTGTTTTTT
CATSPRSNTGELFF
>.|.|TRBV5-4|TRBJ1-1
TGTGCCAGCAGCCTAACAGGTTCCCGGACTGAAGCTTTCTTT
CASSLTGSRTEAFF
>TRBD2|.|TRBV14|TRBJ2-1
TGTGCCAGCAGCCATGCGGGACTAGCGCAAAATGAGCAGTTCTTC
CASSHAGLAQNEQFF
>TRBD2|.|TRBV19|TRBJ2-5
TGTGCCAGTAGTATAGTCCGGACTAGCGGGAAGGAGACCCAGTACTTC
CASSIVRTSGKETQYF
>TRBD1|.|TRBV28|TRBJ2-7
TGTGCCAGCAGTTTGACCGGGACAGCCTCCTACGAGCAGTACTTC
CASSLTGTASYEQYF
>TRBD2|.|TRBV19|TRBJ2-1
TGTGCCAGTAGTATCTCACCCCGCAGCGGGAGTTTAAATGAGCAGTTCTTC
CASSISPRSGSLNEQFF
>TRBD2|.|TRBV27|TRBJ2-2
TGTGCCAGCAGTTTTGGGAGCGGGAGTGTAACCGGGGAGCTGTTTTTT
CASSFGSGSVTGELFF
>.|.|TRBV27|TRBJ2-3
TGTGCCAGCAGTCCATCGGGCACAGATACGCAGTATTTT
CASSPSGTDTQYF
>TRBD2|.|TRBV28|TRBJ2-1
TGTGCCAGCAGCATAGAGGGACTAGCCTACAATGAGCAGTTCTTC
CASSIEGLAYNEQFF
>.|once|TRBV24-1|TRBJ2-2
TGTGCCACCAGTGATTACAGGTTAGCGAACACCGGGGAGCTGTTTTTT
CATSDYRLANTGELFF
>.|.|TRBV4-3|TRBJ2-3
TGCGCCAGCAGCCAAGAGACGTCTAGCACGGGCACAGATACGCAGTATTTT
CASSQETSSTGTDTQYF
>.|.|TRBV3-1/TRBV3-2|TRBJ2-7
TGTGCCAGCAGCCTACTGGGGGCAGGCGAGCAGTACTTC
CASSLLGAGEQYF
>.|.|TRBV28|TRBJ1-5
TGTGCCAGCAGCCCGCAGGCAGGGATGGGCAATCAGCCCCAGCATTTT
CASSPQAGMGNQPQHF
>.|.|TRBV5-4|TRBJ2-1
TGTGCCAGCAGCGGAGGGGGCGCCTTCAATGAGCAGTTCTTC
CASSGGGAFNEQFF
>.|few|TRBV4-3|TRBJ2-3
TGCGCCAGCAGCCAAGATGGCAGGGATGGAGATACGCAGTATTTT
CASSQDGRDGDTQYF
>.|once|TRBV28|TRBJ1-2
TGTGCCAGCAGTTTGTCTAGTTCCGATGGCTACACCTTC
CASSLSSSDGYTF
>.|.|TRBV19|TRBJ1-2
TGTGCCAGTAGTCCGATTGGGGGCAGGCCTATCTATGGCTACACCTTC
CASSPIGGRPIYGYTF
>TRBD2|few|TRBV7-2|TRBJ2-1
TGTGCCAGCAGCCCTCACCCCCTTGGGACTAGCGGGAGCTATGAGCAGTTCTTC
CASSPHPLGTSGSYEQFF
>TRBD2|.|TRBV2|TRBJ2-7
TGTGCCAGCAGTCCCTTAGCGGGAGTTGGGCCCTACGAGCAGTACTTC
CASSPLAGVGPYEQYF
>TRBD1|few|TRBV28|TRBJ2-3
TGTGCCAGCAGTTCAATGGGGACAGGGGGCAATCTGGGTACGCAGTATTTT
CASSSMGTGGNLGTQYF
>TRBD1|.|TRBV7-8|TRBJ1-3
TGTGCCAGCAGCTTAGACAGGGGGACTGGAAACACCATATATTTT
CASSLDRGTGNTIYF
>TRBD1|.|TRBV25-1|TRBJ2-3
TGTGCCAGCAGTGAATCGGACAGGGGGCAGAGCACAGATACGCAGTATTTT
CASSESDRGQSTDTQYF
>.|few|TRBV30|TRBJ2-2
TGTGCCTGGAATCGAGAGCGGGTGGCGAACACCGGGGAGCTGTTTTTT
CAWNRERVANTGELFF
>.|.|TRBV25-1|TRBJ1-2
TGTGCCAGCGGTAGCTCCTCTAACTATGGCTACACCTTC
CASGSSSNYGYTF
>TRBD1|.|TRBV9|TRBJ1-2
TGTGCCAGCAGCGGAGCTTCAAGACAGGGGGTGGATCAAGGCTACACCTTC
CASSGASRQGVDQGYTF
>TRBD1|.|TRBV6-5|TRBJ1-2
TGTGCCAGCAGTTCTACCTTGGACAGGGGGCATGGCTACACCTTC
CASSSTLDRGHGYTF
>TRBD2|.|TRBV5-4|TRBJ2-5
TGTGCCAGCAGCTCCGGGACTAGCGGACAAGAGACCCAGTACTTC
CASSSGTSGQETQYF
>TRBD2|.|TRBV7-2|TRBJ2-3
TGTGCCAGCAGCTCAGAGGGACTAGCGGGAACGGATACGCAGTATTTT
CASSSEGLAGTDTQYF
>.|.|TRBV5-5|TRBJ1-5
TGTGCCAGCAGCTTGCTCGACAGGAGGACGCCCCAGCATTTT
CASSLLDRRTPQHF
>TRBD2|.|TRBV6-1|TRBJ2-1
TGTGCCAGCAGTGAAGTGGGACTAGCGGGGAGAGGTGAGCAGTTCTTC
CASSEVGLAGRGEQFF
>TRBD1|.|TRBV5-5|TRBJ1-2
TGTGCCAGCAGCTTGGCAGGGGGCTATGGCTACACCTTC
CASSLAGGYGYTF
>TRBD1|.|TRBV6-5|TRBJ1-2
TGTGCCAGCAGTTACCTGGGACAGGGATATGGCTACACCTTC
CASSYLGQGYGYTF
>.|.|TRBV7-9|TRBJ2-5
TGTGCCAGTGAAGTCCGGGACAACCAAGAGACCCAGTACTTC
CASEVRDNQETQYF
>.|once|TRBV25-1|TRBJ1-2
TGTGCCAGCAGAGGACAGTCTTCTGGCTACACCTTC
CASRGQSSGYTF
>.|.|TRBV6-2/TRBV6-3|TRBJ1-5
TGTGCCAGCAGTTACCTTTTTCACGGGAAGGGACAGCCCCAGCATTTT
CASSYLFHGKGQPQHF
>.|.|TRBV28|TRBJ2-7
TGTGCCAGCTTCGGGGAGCCCTACGAGCAGTACTTC
CASFGEPYEQYF
>.|.|TRBV6-5|TRBJ1-1
TGTGCCAGTCTAGGACATATGAACACTGAAGCTTTCTTT
CASLGHMNTEAFF
>.|.|TRBV2|TRBJ1-1
TGTGCCAGCATCAGGTGGGGGCCGAACACTGAAGCTTTCTTT
CASIRWGPNTEAFF
>.|.|TRBV7-2|TRBJ2-6
TGTGCCAGCAGCTTAACCCTCCAGACCAACGTCCTGACTTTC
CASSLTLQTNVLTF
>.|.|TRBV24-1|TRBJ2-5
TGTGCCACCAGTGGTTCGGAAGACTTTGGGGAGACCCAGTACTTC
CATSGSEDFGETQYF
>TRBD1|.|TRBV4-3|TRBJ2-7
TGCGCCAGCAGCCAAGAGGGACAGGGATACTACGAGCAGTACTTC
CASSQEGQGYYEQYF
>TRBD1|.|TRBV6-5|TRBJ1-2
TGTGCCAGCAGGGGAACGCTGACAGGGGGGCATGGCTACACCTTC
CASRGTLTGGHGYTF